The following is a TCR beta chain sequence with its context. No antigen is known for it. The data were obtained in a study of T cell responses to AZD1222 COVID-19 vaccine. Regarding the study as a whole: Possibly, clonal diversity was underestimated; donors were largely white British and included more females.

Profiled with immunoSEQ multiplex PCR; TCRdb holds only in-frame clones, not every one. The data show 150,000 or so clones, 85% to 95% seen once. Trimming removed 0 bases from V and 3 bases from J; junction bases left unmatched: 4. Per germline, CDR1 SGHTS and CDR2 YDEGEE. CDR3 length equals 15 residues. The sequencing used peripheral blood, collected on day 0 of AZD1222 vaccination. This sequence was found in an adult in good health. The V call is TRBV5-8, the J call TRBJ1-1; 8 nucleotides agree with TRBD1. CDR3 coding DNA: TGTGCCAGCAGCTTGGCAGGGGGCGGTTACACTGAAGCTTTCTTT. It specifies CASSLAGGGYTEAFF.